The rows below give T cell receptor beta chains drawn from one sample of a study of blood T cells in healthy people across ages. TCRdb re-called the 5' RACE reads through MiXCR, storing one row per CDR3 protein. The data show 650,000 or so distinct CDR3 sequences, over 40% seen once. The sequencing input was blood. The receptors were gathered from an elderly woman in good health. The CDR3 runs from the conserved cysteine through the conserved F or W. D genes are given only for firm matches. Some rows mark clone size as missing; the rest say once, few, many or name a class of expanded clone.

15	TRBV20-1	.	TRBJ2-7	once	TGCAGTGCTCCCAGACCGGGGAGTTTTTCTTACGAGCAGTACTTC	CSAPRPGSFSYEQYF
13	TRBV12-3/TRBV12-4	.	TRBJ2-1	.	TGTGCCAGCAGTGTGGTTCGGGGCAATGAGCAGTTCTTC	CASSVVRGNEQFF
18	TRBV9	.	TRBJ2-1	.	TGTGCCAGCAGCGTACCTAAGCGAGGGGGGGACTCCTACAATGAGCAGTTCTTC	CASSVPKRGGDSYNEQFF
12	TRBV28	.	TRBJ2-7	once	TGTGCCAGCAGAGACACAGGGAACGAGCAGTACTTC	CASRDTGNEQYF
14	TRBV12-3/TRBV12-4	.	TRBJ1-6	few	TGTGCCAGCAGTACCCAGACGATGGGTTCACCCCTCCACTTT	CASSTQTMGSPLHF
12	TRBV10-3	.	TRBJ2-7	.	TGTGCCATCAGTGGGGGCGCCTACGAGCAGTACTTC	CAISGGAYEQYF
14	TRBV27	.	TRBJ1-5	.	TGTGCCAGCAGTTTGCGCGGGGGCCCCCAGCCCCAGCATTTT	CASSLRGGPQPQHF
15	TRBV5-1	.	TRBJ2-4	.	TGCGCCAGCAGCGGAGGCGACCTAGCCAAAAACGTTCAGTACTTC	CASSGGDLAKNVQYF
14	TRBV2	.	TRBJ1-4	.	TGTGCCAGCTCAGCCGGGGGGTTAGGTGAAAAACTGTTTTTT	CASSAGGLGEKLFF
17	TRBV5-4	.	TRBJ2-3	.	TGTACCAGCAGCTTGGCCTTATCAGGTCAGGGGATGGATACGCAGTATTTT	CTSSLALSGQGMDTQYF
11	TRBV12-3/TRBV12-4	.	TRBJ2-2	.	TGTGCCAGCAGTCCCTTGGGGGAGCTGTTTTTT	CASSPLGELFF
17	TRBV21-1	.	TRBJ1-3	few	TGTGCCAGCAGCGCCCGGACAGGGCTTATACCTGGAAACACCATATATTTT	CASSARTGLIPGNTIYF
15	TRBV2	TRBD1	TRBJ2-2	.	TGTGCCAGCACGGGACAGGGGGTTAACACCGGGGAGCTGTTTTTT	CASTGQGVNTGELFF
17	TRBV18	.	TRBJ2-5	.	TGTGCCAGCTCACCAAGGGTCCGGGGACTGTTCCAAGAGACCCAGTACTTC	CASSPRVRGLFQETQYF
12	TRBV29-1	TRBD1	TRBJ1-1	many	TGCAGCGTGGCCACAGGGGTCACTGAAGCTTTCTTT	CSVATGVTEAFF
13	TRBV29-1	.	TRBJ1-2	.	TGCAGCGTGGATGCCGGGACGAACTATGGCTACACCTTC	CSVDAGTNYGYTF